The clone carrying this TCR beta chain showed up many times. Antigen unknown. Time point indicated: pre-sensitization, week 0. As to treatment: therapeutic diphenylcyclopropenone sensitization with weekly scalp DPC. This sample was included in a study of human T cells and chemical hapten exposure. Looking at the study overall: Minor volume differences among pooled libraries chiefly drove per-sample TCR yield variation. Broader study findings: Against controls, expanded TCRs gave rise to significantly more large CDR3 similarity clusters. Each of the donors had alopecia, so their immune responses may not resemble those of healthy people. Positive correlation was observed between PT1 expanded TCR counts and patch test score.

The CDR3 extends over 15 amino acids. The V segment lost 5 bases and the J segment 5 bases; nucleotides outside the gene matches: 6. Germline V lookup: CDR1 MNHEY, CDR2 SVGEGT. TCRdb redid the calling of the RACE reads with MiXCR, one entry per CDR3 protein. The data hold approximately 260,000 distinct CDR3 sequences, with 7.5% to 9% observed a single time. Sequencing used whole blood, obtained in connection with sensitization to the hapten diphenylcyclopropenone (DPC). The chain couples TRBV6-2 or TRBV6-3 to TRBJ1-6, with 7 bases matching TRBD1. The sequence was obtained from a man between 18 and 35 years old with alopecia areata. Some clones in this sample may be carry-over from other donors' samples. The CDR3 coding sequence is TGTGCCAGCAGTCCAGGGACAGAAGATAATTCACCCCTCCACTTT. Translating gives CASSPGTEDNSPLHF.